This TCR beta chain was identified in a study of T cell repertoires in aging, cancer and after chemotherapy. Germline CDR1 reads MNHEY; CDR2 reads SMNVEV (reference sequence). This CDR3 has 13 amino acids. V gave up 8 bases and J gave up 4 bases, with 13 bases separating them. In its sample, this clonotype is medium-sized. Peripheral blood genomic DNA, not sorted cells or RNA, was the template. Multiplex touch-down PCR with TRB-A/B primers amplified rearranged V-D-J TRB sequences. From the multiplex PCR reads, TCRdb called clonotypes with MiXCR, one entry per CDR3 protein. This repertoire shows fewer than 7,000 distinct CDR3 sequences, roughly 35% found once; its top ten account for approximately 30%.

This chain connects TRBV27 to TRBJ2-3; D gene uncertain. Sample: blood. This clonotype was obtained from a human donor with a blood cancer. CDR3 sequence (DNA): TGTGCCAGCCGCCGGACCCTGGCAGATACGCAGTATTTT. It encodes CASRRTLADTQYF.